This T cell receptor beta chain was recorded in a study of cytomegalovirus exposure and HLA in healthy donors. Notes on the study in general: Being productive about 87% or about 30% of the time was typical of most TCR beta V segments in an earlier analysis. Reportedly, fewer N-insertions than the roughly 700-donor mean appeared in an Asian-associated ancestry cluster in a later analysis.

The germline CDR1 and CDR2 sequences are SGHNT and YENEEA. This CDR3 is built from 14 residues. V lost 4 bases to trimming and J lost 10 bases, with 14 bases between them. About this clone itself: The target antigen is unknown.

It was with 60 Vbeta and 13 Jbeta primers that the PCR ran. The repertoire was sequenced with immunoSEQ multiplex PCR; TCRdb's copy has only in-frame clones and lacks some. The table lists about 91,000 clones, around 70% of them singletons. This sequence joins TRBV11-3 and TRBJ1-6; D call uncertain. The sample was PBMCs. The receptor was isolated from a female donor in good health and CMV-seronegative. The CDR3 nucleotides read TGTGCCAGCAGCTCCCGCGAGGGAAGATCACCCCTCCACTTT. Translated, it gives CASSSREGRSPLHF.